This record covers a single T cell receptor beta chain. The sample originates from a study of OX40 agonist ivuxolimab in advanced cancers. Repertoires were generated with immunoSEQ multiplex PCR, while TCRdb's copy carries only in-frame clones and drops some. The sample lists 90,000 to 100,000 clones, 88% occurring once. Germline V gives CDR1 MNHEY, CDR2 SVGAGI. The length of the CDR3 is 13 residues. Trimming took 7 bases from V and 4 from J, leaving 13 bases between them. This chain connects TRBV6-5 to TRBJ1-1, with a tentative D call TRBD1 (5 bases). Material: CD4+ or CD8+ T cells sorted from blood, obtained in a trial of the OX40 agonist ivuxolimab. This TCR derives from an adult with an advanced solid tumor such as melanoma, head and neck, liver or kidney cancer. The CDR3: CASILPGGTEAFF. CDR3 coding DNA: TGTGCCAGCATCTTACCTGGGGGCACTGAAGCTTTCTTT.